The text below deals with one T cell receptor beta chain. Its target is not known. The sample comes from a study of Ad26.COV2.S vaccination and SARS-CoV-2 variants. Study-level background: Ad26.COV2.S given intramuscularly, once or twice 56 days apart.

CDR1 SQVTM and CDR2 ANQGSEA come from the germline V gene. This CDR3 is built from 11 residues. Trimming removed 7 bases at V and 0 bases at J, with 6 bases between. Sequencing used immunoSEQ multiplex PCR; TCRdb keeps in-frame clones, though not all of them. The sample lists about 280,000 clones; 80% to 90% were seen once. General study findings and limits: Spike-specific TCR breadth was greater in vaccine than placebo recipients. Breadth measured for non-spike TCRs was similar across vaccine and placebo recipients.

The treatment was: around 19 received Ad26.COV2.S at low or high dose, single or two shots; roughly five received placebo; per-sample allocation not given. Each sample was drawn 63 days after the first injection (of vaccine or placebo). Sequencing used peripheral blood, obtained in a trial of Ad26.COV2.S vaccine versus placebo. This receptor was identified in a person aged 18-65 years who received the Ad26.COV2.S COVID-19 vaccine or a placebo. V and J are TRBV29-1 and TRBJ1-1; D ambiguous. The CDR3 here is CSASVNTEAFF. In DNA, the CDR3 is TGCAGCGCCAGCGTGAACACTGAAGCTTTCTTT.